A selection of T cell receptor beta chains follows, all from one sample in a study of molecular identifiers for immune sequencing clone quantification. TCRdb ran MiXCR on the PCR reads and lists one entry per CDR3 protein. The sample has over 600,000 distinct CDR3 sequences; about 20% are singletons. Sequences were obtained from naive CD8+ T cells from blood, with Jurkat cell RNA spiked in. The source is a human donor in good health. Some libraries in this study had Jurkat cell RNA spiked in. Each CDR3 is given with its conserved first and last residue. Each record gives: D gene, clone size, V gene, J gene, CDR3 protein, CDR3 DNA. A D gene is named only where the DNA matches it firmly. The size entry is marked missing in some rows and otherwise reads once, few, many or a size class.

D: -
size: many
V: TRBV14
J: TRBJ2-3
CDR3: CASSRRGGGTDTQYF
DNA: TGTGCCAGCAGCCGTAGGGGGGGCGGCACAGATACGCAGTATTTT

D: -
size: many
V: TRBV3-1
J: TRBJ2-3
CDR3: CASSQLQENTDTQYF
DNA: TGTGCCAGCAGCCAGCTCCAGGAGAACACAGATACGCAGTATTTT

D: -
size: -
V: TRBV18
J: TRBJ1-1
CDR3: CASSPFGGELSEAFF
DNA: TGTGCCAGCTCACCCTTCGGCGGAGAGTTAAGTGAAGCTTTCTTT

D: -
size: many
V: TRBV28
J: TRBJ2-3
CDR3: CASSIRGDTQYF
DNA: TGTGCCAGCAGTATCCGGGGAGATACGCAGTATTTT

D: -
size: many
V: TRBV6-5
J: TRBJ2-1
CDR3: CASSYGSRNEQFF
DNA: TGTGCCAGCAGTTACGGGAGCCGCAATGAGCAGTTCTTC

D: TRBD2
size: -
V: TRBV24-1
J: TRBJ2-3
CDR3: CATSERPAGSSDTQYF
DNA: TGTGCCACCAGTGAACGACCAGCGGGGAGTTCAGATACGCAGTATTTT

D: -
size: -
V: TRBV13
J: TRBJ2-1
CDR3: CASSPRTESSYNERFF
DNA: TGTGCCAGCAGCCCTAGGACAGAGAGCTCCTACAATGAGCGGTTCTTC

D: -
size: -
V: TRBV4-3
J: TRBJ2-1
CDR3: CASSQGVQLTEQFF
DNA: TGCGCCAGCAGCCAAGGGGTTCAGCTGACTGAGCAGTTCTTC

D: -
size: many
V: TRBV28
J: TRBJ2-1
CDR3: CASIPGNTYNEQFF
DNA: TGTGCCAGCATCCCCGGGAATACCTACAATGAGCAGTTCTTC

D: -
size: many
V: TRBV20-1
J: TRBJ2-3
CDR3: CSALQWTSAGTDTDTQYF
DNA: TGCAGTGCTCTTCAATGGACGTCGGCGGGCACGGACACAGATACGCAGTATTTT

D: -
size: -
V: TRBV11-2
J: TRBJ2-1
CDR3: CASSLGPASSYNEQFF
DNA: TGTGCCAGCAGCTTAGGGCCCGCTAGCTCCTACAATGAGCAGTTCTTC

D: -
size: -
V: TRBV5-6
J: TRBJ2-7
CDR3: CASSPGVGGEQYF
DNA: TGTGCCAGCAGCCCGGGGGTGGGGGGCGAGCAGTACTTC

D: -
size: once
V: TRBV27
J: TRBJ2-7
CDR3: CASSLVGTELYEQYF
DNA: TGTGCCAGCAGTTTAGTAGGGACGGAACTCTACGAGCAGTACTTC